This T cell receptor (beta chain) was sequenced during a study of blood T cell repertoires in COVID-19. Germline CDR1 reads SGHRS; CDR2 reads YFSETQ. The CDR3 extends over 15 amino acids. Trimming took 1 base from V and 8 from J, leaving 16 bases between them. This clone was seen only once. The method was immunoSEQ multiplex PCR; TCRdb's version includes in-frame clones alone and lacks a portion of them. In the table there are 50,000 to 65,000 clones, 65% to 85% of which are singletons. The TCR originated in a human donor in a cohort sampled during active COVID-19. This chain joins TRBV5-1 and TRBJ2-1; D may be TRBD1 (5 bases). Sequenced sample: peripheral blood. The DNA of the CDR3 is TGCGCCAGCAGCTTGTACCCGACAGATGGGTATGAGCAGTTCTTC. It is translated as CASSLYPTDGYEQFF. The whole variable domain, remainder taken from reference TRBV5-1 and TRBJ2-1, is KAGVTQTPRYLIKTRGQQVTLSCSPISGHRSVSWYQQTPGQGLQFLFEYFSETQRNKGNFPGRFSGRQFSNSRSEMNVSTLELGDSALYLCASSLYPTDGYEQFFGPGTRLTVL.